This entry is about one T cell receptor beta chain. What antigen it recognizes has not been identified. No qualities accompany the bases; no much larger clone lies one base away. The data were obtained in a study of T cell responses to AZD1222 COVID-19 vaccine (dated by TCRdb to about 2021). Study-level background: AZD1222 recipients whose second dose came at about 4 weeks and those whose second dose came at about 12 weeks were combined into one group, since spike-specific TCR depth and breadth did not differ between the two schedules. TCR sequencing was performed for more than 230 trial participants, of whom around 200 were given two doses of AZD1222 and around 26 were given two doses of MenACWY control vaccine. Trial participants were enrolled into age subgroups of 18-55, 56-69 and 70-plus years, which contained about 150, 27 and 61 TCR-sequenced participants, respectively. The investigation overall reported the following: After two AZD1222 doses, both the breadth and the depth of spike-specific TCRs were significantly higher than at day 0 and than in MenACWY recipients. Reportedly, almost half of the unique spike-specific TCRs recognized epitopes lying outside the regions that are mutated in the B.1.351 and B.1.1.7 variants. The 56-69-year group was small, and its depth increase did not reach significance, likely because of low power. CD4 TCRs associated with the vaccine covered the entire spike protein, and the dominant responses were in regions 160-218 and 743-854. No day 14 peak-response samples were available, so repertoires were characterized only after the peak T cell response. Participants were mostly white British, with more females than males. The authors suggested clonal diversity may have been underestimated. Conclusions about previously exposed vaccinees were limited because only a handful of AZD1222 recipients were SARS-CoV-2 seropositive at baseline.

There are 16 amino acids in the CDR3, from cysteine to phenylalanine inclusive. The entry retains the CDR3 DNA only, 48 bases that are in frame from base 1. The CDR3 regions of human TCRbeta chains were analyzed by immunosequencing. Under the source paper's analysis protocol: TCRs in the repertoires were compared against a reference library of SARS-CoV-2-specific TCRs that had been generated with the MIRA antigen-specificity platform. Breadth was defined as the fraction of unique TCRs that were SARS-CoV-2-associated. Depth was defined as the fraction of total T cells that were SARS-CoV-2-associated. Using the MIRA data, every spike-specific TCR was mapped to the spike region that the TCR reacted to and assigned to either a CD4 or a CD8 class. Log10-transformed breadth and depth values were compared by one-way ANOVA with Sidak's multiple comparisons tests. What TCRdb holds here is the immuneACCESS table cut down to in-frame rearrangements. Part of the clones is not present; checked against another copy, under half of the missing clones reflect an unresolved V gene, and the others are unexplained. V, J and clone size were drawn from that table, and D and trimming were deduced from the DNA. This sample holds over 100,000 clones; 85% to 90% were observed only once. About 3.5% of the sample rests with the top ten.

The time point label corresponds to: baseline before first vaccination. Vaccinee samples were obtained from the UK trials COV001 and COV002, which included a single-blind randomized controlled phase 2/3 trial of AZD1222 (ChAdOx1 nCoV-19) in healthy adults. For TCRbeta chain sequencing, PBMC samples from trial participants were taken at day 0 and at day 28 after the second dose. Source: peripheral blood, taken on day 0 of AZD1222 vaccination. The rearranged segments are TRBV21-1 and TRBJ1-1; TRBD1, the table's D call, was not compared with the DNA. TRBV21-1 is annotated as a pseudogene. The clonotype was recovered from an adult in good health. The DNA reads TGTGCCAGCAGCAAAGAGAGGGGGACGGTGAACACTGAAGCTTTCTTT. Its protein is CASSKERGTVNTEAFF.